What follows are 12 T cell receptor beta chains derived from one specimen sequenced in a study of T cell changes during pregnancy in multiple sclerosis. The repertoire was sequenced with immunoSEQ multiplex PCR; TCRdb's copy has only in-frame clones and lacks some. This sample has over 80,000 clones, with about 94% found just once. The material was peripheral blood, obtained in the third trimester of pregnancy. The receptors were gathered from a female donor in good health, enrolled as a control in a pregnancy study.

This sequence joins TRBV29-1 and TRBJ2-3; D is undetermined. Germline CDR1 reads SQVTM; CDR2 reads ANQGSEA. Trimming removed 3 bases at V and 1 base at J, with 5 bases between. There are 12 residues in the CDR3. This CDR3 reads CSVDSGTDTQYF. The CDR3 DNA follows: TGCAGCGTTGATAGTGGCACAGATACGCAGTATTTT.

J is TRBJ2-3 and V is TRBV13, with a weak D call TRBD2 (5 bases). Per the germline V gene, CDR1 is PRHDT and CDR2 is FYEKMQ (reference sequence). Deletions cut 3 bases from V and 0 bases from J, with 7 bases between. The length of the CDR3 is 14 residues. In DNA form, the CDR3 reads TGTGCCAGCAGCTTGAGGAGGAGCACAGATACGCAGTATTTT. Its translation: CASSLRRSTDTQYF.

The V gene is TRBV19, the J gene TRBJ1-5; TRBD1 is a possible D gene (5 bases). CDR3 length: 14 residues. V was trimmed by 9 bases and J by 5 bases, leaving 17 bases between them. Germline V gives CDR1 LNHDA, CDR2 SQIVND (reference sequence). CDR3 nucleotide sequence: TGTGCCAGCTCGCCGGGAGGGGTTGATCAGCCCCAGCATTTT. Amino acid sequence: CASSPGGVDQPQHF.

This chain connects TRBV6-5 to TRBJ2-7; D may be TRBD1 (5 bases). The CDR3 has 13 amino acids. Germline CDR1 reads MNHEY; CDR2 reads SVGAGI. Trimming shortened V by 7 bases and J by 2 bases, and 12 bases separated the two germline ends. The CDR3 spells CASKLTDTYEQYF. The CDR3 nucleotides read TGTGCCAGCAAGCTGACAGATACCTACGAGCAGTACTTC.

In its sample, this clone was seen once. This chain connects TRBV18 to TRBJ1-1; TRBD1 is a possible D gene (6 bases). This CDR3 has 13 residues. Germline-derived CDR1 and CDR2 are KGHSH and LQKENI. Deletions cut 3 bases from V and 11 bases from J, with 16 bases between. The DNA of the CDR3 is TGTGCCAGCTCACCGGCGGGGGCGGCAACGGCTTTCTTT. Protein sequence: CASSPAGAATAFF.

The gene calls are TRBV12-5 and TRBJ2-5; TRBD1 is a possible D gene (6 bases). Trimming removed 6 bases at V and 4 bases at J, with 12 bases between. The CDR3 contains 13 residues. The germline gives CDR1 LGHNT, CDR2 FRNRAP. The CDR3 sequence: CASGSRGRETQYF. CDR3 DNA sequence: TGTGCTAGTGGGTCCAGGGGTCGAGAGACCCAGTACTTC.

The rearrangement links TRBV5-6 to TRBJ2-2, with D possibly TRBD1 on 5 matching bases. Looked up from germline, CDR1 is SGHDT and CDR2 is YYEEEE. The CDR3 contains 15 residues. Trimming cost V 2 bases and J 5 bases, with 13 bases left between them. The CDR3 region has the DNA TGTGCCAGCAGCTTCTTCAGGGCGAGGACCGGGGAGCTGTTTTTT. Translating it yields CASSFFRARTGELFF.

This rearrangement joins TRBV7-2 to TRBJ1-5, with TRBD1 as a possible D gene (5 bases). CDR1 is SGHTA and CDR2 is FQGNSA in the germline V gene. The length of the CDR3 is 14 residues. V lost 1 base to trimming and J lost 5 bases, with 9 bases between them. The CDR3: CASSLDAGYQPQHF. CDR3 in DNA: TGTGCCAGCAGCTTAGATGCAGGGTATCAGCCCCAGCATTTT.

This clone turned up a few times. V and J are TRBV28 and TRBJ1-1; 10 bases line up with TRBD1. This CDR3 region has 16 residues. Looked up from germline, CDR1 is MDHEN and CDR2 is SYDVKM. V trimming: 3 bases; J trimming: 3 bases; junction bases outside the gene matches: 7. CDR3 protein: CASSLTGGEGDTEAFF. CDR3 DNA sequence: TGTGCCAGCAGTTTGACAGGGGGCGAGGGAGACACTGAAGCTTTCTTT.

The chain is built from TRBV29-1 and TRBJ2-3, with 14 bases identical to TRBD2. CDR3 size: 17 residues. V trimming: 4 bases; J trimming: 5 bases; junction bases outside the gene matches: 11. CDR1 and CDR2 (germline): SQVTM, ANQGSEA. CDR3 sequence: CSVGGSGTSGRQDTQYF. For the CDR3, the DNA is TGCAGCGTTGGGGGTTCCGGGACTAGCGGGAGACAAGATACGCAGTATTTT.

The J gene is TRBJ2-2, the V gene TRBV7-9; the match to TRBD2 covers 8 bases. V dropped 5 bases and J dropped 3; count of bases not matched to a gene: 11. The CDR3 covers 17 residues. Germline V gene data show CDR1 as SEHNR and CDR2 as FQNEAQ (reference sequence). The chain's CDR3 is CASSPGVAGPDTGELFF. The CDR3 DNA is TGTGCCAGCAGCCCTGGGGTAGCGGGACCAGACACCGGGGAGCTGTTTTTT.

This chain links TRBV27 with TRBJ2-7, with 8 bases aligning to TRBD1. Per germline, CDR1 MNHEY and CDR2 SMNVEV (reference sequence). This CDR3 is 15 amino acids long. Losses at the gene ends were 5 bases for V and 3 bases for J; bases not matched to a gene: 9. The CDR3: CASSHYQGAFYEQYF. CDR3 DNA sequence: TGTGCCAGCAGTCACTACCAGGGGGCGTTCTACGAGCAGTACTTC.